This TCR beta chain appears in the sequencing data of a study of control samples from healthy donors and cancer patients. Germline assignment: CDR1 MGHRA and CDR2 YSYEKL. V dropped 4 bases and J dropped 6 bases, with 15 bases sitting between them. The CDR3 sequence is 15 residues long. Using immunoSEQ multiplex PCR, the repertoire was profiled, and TCRdb retains in-frame clones only, with some absent. Among roughly 170,000 clones, about 90% were seen once, and the ten largest hold around 2%. The genes are TRBV4-1 and TRBJ1-4; D uncertain. The sequenced sample consisted of blood. This sequence was found in a woman between 35 and 50 years old in good health. CDR3 DNA: TGCGCCAGCAGCCCCCTGGAAGGCGTTTATGAAAAACTGTTTTTT. It codes for CASSPLEGVYEKLFF.